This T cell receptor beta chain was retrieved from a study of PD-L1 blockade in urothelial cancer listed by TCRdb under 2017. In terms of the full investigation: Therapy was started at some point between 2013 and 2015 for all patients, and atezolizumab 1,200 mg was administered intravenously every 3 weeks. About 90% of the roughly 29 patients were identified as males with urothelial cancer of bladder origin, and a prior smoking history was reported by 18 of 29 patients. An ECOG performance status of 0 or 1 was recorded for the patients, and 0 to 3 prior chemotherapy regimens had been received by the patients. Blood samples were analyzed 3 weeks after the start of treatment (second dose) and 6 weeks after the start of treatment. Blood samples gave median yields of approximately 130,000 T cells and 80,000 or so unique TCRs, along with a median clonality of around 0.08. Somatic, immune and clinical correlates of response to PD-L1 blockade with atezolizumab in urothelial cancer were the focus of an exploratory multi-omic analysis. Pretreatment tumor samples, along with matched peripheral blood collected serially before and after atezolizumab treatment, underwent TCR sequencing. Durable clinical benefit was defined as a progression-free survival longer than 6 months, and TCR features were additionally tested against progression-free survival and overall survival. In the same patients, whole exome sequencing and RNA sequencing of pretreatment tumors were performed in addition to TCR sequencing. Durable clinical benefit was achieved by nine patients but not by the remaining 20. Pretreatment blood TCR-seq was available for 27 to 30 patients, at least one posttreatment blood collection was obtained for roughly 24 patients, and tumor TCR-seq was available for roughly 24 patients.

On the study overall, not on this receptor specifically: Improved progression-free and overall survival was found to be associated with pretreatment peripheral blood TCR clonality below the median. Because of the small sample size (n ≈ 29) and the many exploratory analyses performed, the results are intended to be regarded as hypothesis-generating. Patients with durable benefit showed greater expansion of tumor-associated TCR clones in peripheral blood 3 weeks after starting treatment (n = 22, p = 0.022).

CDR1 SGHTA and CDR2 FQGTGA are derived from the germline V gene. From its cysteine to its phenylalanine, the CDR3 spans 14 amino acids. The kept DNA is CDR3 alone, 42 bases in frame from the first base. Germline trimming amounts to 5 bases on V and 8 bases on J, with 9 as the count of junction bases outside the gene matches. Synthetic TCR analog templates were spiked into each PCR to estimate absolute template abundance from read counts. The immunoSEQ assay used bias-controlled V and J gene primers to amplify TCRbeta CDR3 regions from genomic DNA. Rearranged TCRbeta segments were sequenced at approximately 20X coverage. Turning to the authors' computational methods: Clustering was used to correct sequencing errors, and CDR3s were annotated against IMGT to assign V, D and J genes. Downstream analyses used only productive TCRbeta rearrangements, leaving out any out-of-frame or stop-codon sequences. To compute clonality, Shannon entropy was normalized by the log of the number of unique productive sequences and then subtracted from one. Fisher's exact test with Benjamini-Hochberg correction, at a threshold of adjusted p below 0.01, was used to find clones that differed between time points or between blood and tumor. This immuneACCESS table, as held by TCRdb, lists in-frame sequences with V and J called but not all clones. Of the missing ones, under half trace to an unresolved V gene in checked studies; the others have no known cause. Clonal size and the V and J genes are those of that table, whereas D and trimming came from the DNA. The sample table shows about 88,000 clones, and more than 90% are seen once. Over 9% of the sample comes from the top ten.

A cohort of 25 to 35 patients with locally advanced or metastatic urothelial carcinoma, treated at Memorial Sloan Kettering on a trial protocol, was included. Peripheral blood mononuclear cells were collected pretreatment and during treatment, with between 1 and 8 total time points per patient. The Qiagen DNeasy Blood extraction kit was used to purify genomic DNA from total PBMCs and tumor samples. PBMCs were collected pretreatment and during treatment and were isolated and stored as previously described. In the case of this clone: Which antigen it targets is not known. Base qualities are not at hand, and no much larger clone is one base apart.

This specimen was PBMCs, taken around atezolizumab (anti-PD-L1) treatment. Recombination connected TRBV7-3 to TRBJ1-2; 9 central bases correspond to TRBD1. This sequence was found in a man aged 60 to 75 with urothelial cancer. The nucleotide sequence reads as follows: TGTGCCAGCAGCCCCGGGACAGGGTACGAAGGCTACACCTTC. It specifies CASSPGTGYEGYTF.